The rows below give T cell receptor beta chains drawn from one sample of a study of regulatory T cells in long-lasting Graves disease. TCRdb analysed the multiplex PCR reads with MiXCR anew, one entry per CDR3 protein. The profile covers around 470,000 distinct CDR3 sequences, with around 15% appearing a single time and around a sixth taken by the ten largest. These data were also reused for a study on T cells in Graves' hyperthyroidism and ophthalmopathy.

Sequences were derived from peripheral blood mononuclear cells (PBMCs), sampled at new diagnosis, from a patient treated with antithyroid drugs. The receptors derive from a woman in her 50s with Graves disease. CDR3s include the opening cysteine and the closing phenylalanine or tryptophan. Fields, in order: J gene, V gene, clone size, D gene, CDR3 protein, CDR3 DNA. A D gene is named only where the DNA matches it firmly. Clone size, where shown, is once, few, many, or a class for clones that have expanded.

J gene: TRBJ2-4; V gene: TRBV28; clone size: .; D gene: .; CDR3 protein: CATLDRAKNIQYF; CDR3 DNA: TGTGCCACCTTGGACCGAGCCAAAAACATTCAGTACTTC
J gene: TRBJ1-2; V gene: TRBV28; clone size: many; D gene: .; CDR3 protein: CASSSALGWGYTF; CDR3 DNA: TGTGCCAGCAGTTCCGCTCTGGGGTGGGGCTACACCTTC
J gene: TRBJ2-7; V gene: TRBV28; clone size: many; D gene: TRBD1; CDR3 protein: CASSLKDRVEQYF; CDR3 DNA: TGTGCCAGCAGTTTAAAGGACAGGGTCGAGCAGTACTTC
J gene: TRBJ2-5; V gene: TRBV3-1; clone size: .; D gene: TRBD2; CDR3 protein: CASSQGAAPLAGDETQYF; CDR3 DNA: TGTGCCAGCAGCCAAGGCGCCGCCCCCTTAGCGGGAGATGAGACCCAGTACTTC
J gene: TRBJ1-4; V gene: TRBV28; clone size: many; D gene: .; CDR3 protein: CASSGAVSVNEKLFF; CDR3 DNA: TGTGCCAGCAGTGGAGCGGTTTCCGTTAATGAAAAACTGTTTTTT
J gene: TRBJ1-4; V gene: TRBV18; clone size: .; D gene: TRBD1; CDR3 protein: CASSPQDRLEKLFF; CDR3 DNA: TGTGCCAGCTCACCCCAGGACAGGCTTGAAAAACTGTTTTTT
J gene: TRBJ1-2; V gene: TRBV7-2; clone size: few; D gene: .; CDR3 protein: CASSAHSGTPGPGYTF; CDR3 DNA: TGTGCCAGCAGCGCGCACTCAGGGACACCCGGTCCTGGCTACACCTTC
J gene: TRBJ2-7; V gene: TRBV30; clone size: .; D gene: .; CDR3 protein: CAWSAFIDYEQYF; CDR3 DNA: TGTGCCTGGAGTGCCTTTATAGACTACGAGCAGTACTTC
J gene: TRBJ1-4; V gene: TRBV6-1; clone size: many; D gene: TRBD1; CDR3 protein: CASSEVSGQGGEKLFF; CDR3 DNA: TGTGCCAGCAGTGAAGTTTCGGGACAGGGAGGTGAAAAACTGTTTTTT
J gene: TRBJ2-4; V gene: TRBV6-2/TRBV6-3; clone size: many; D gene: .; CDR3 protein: CASSPRTIRGNIQYF; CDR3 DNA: TGTGCCAGCAGCCCCAGGACTATCAGAGGGAACATTCAGTACTTC
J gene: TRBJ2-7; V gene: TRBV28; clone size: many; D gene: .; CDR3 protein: CASSLGLPLSYEQYF; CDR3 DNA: TGTGCCAGCAGTTTGGGGCTACCGCTCTCCTACGAGCAGTACTTC
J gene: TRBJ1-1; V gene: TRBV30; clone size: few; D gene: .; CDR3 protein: CAWNRPKNTEAFF; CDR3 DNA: TGTGCCTGGAACCGACCGAAGAACACTGAAGCTTTCTTT
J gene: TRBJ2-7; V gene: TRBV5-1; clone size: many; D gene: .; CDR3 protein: CASSFGEYEQYF; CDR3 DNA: TGCGCCAGCAGCTTCGGGGAGTACGAGCAGTACTTC
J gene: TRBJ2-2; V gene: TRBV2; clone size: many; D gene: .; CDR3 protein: CASSRDVTGELFF; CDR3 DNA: TGTGCCAGCAGTAGGGACGTCACCGGGGAGCTGTTTTTT
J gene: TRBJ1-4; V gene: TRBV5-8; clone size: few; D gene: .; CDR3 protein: CASSREPTNEKLFF; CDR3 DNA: TGTGCCAGCAGCCGGGAACCAACTAATGAAAAACTGTTTTTT
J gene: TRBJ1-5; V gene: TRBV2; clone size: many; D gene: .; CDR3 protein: CASLKGSNQPQHF; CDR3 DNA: TGTGCCAGCCTAAAGGGTAGCAATCAGCCCCAGCATTTT
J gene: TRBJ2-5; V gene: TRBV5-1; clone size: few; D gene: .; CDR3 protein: CASSPNRAGETQYF; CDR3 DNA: TGCGCCAGCAGCCCGAACAGGGCTGGGGAGACCCAGTACTTC
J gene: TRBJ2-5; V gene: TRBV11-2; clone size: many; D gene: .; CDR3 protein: CASSTGLAETQYF; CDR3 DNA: TGTGCCAGCAGCACAGGGTTGGCAGAGACCCAGTACTTC
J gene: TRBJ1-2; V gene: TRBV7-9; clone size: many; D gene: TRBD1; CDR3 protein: CASSWEQGDYGYTF; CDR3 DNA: TGTGCCAGCAGCTGGGAACAGGGGGACTATGGCTACACCTTC
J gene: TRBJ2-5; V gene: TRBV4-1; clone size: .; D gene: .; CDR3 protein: CASSQVSGGETQYF; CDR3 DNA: TGCGCCAGCAGCCAAGTCTCGGGTGGTGAGACCCAGTACTTC
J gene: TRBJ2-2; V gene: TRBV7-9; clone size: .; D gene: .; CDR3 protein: CASRTGTTTGELFF; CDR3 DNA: TGTGCCAGCAGGACCGGGACAACTACCGGGGAGCTGTTTTTT
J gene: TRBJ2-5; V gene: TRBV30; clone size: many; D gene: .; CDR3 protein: CAWRGRMADQETQYF; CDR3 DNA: TGTGCCTGGAGGGGAAGGATGGCGGATCAAGAGACCCAGTACTTC
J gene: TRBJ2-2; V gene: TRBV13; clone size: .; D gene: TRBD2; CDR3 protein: CASSTSGRRGTGELFF; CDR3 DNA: TGTGCCAGCAGCACTAGCGGGAGACGTGGCACCGGGGAGCTGTTTTTT
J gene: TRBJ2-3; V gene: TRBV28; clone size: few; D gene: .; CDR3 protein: CASSLTLLGEDTQYF; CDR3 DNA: TGTGCCAGCAGTTTAACCCTCCTAGGGGAAGATACGCAGTATTTT
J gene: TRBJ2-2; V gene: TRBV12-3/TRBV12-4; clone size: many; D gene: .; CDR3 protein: CASSGGSNTGELFF; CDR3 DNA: TGTGCCAGCAGTGGAGGGTCCAACACCGGGGAGCTGTTTTTT
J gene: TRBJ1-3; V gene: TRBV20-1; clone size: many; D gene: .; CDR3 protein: CSARRGNTIYF; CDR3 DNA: TGCAGTGCTAGGAGGGGAAACACCATATATTTT
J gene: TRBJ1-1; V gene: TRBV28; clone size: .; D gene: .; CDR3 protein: CASSPWTAKTNTEAFF; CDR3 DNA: TGTGCCAGCAGTCCCTGGACAGCGAAAACGAACACTGAAGCTTTCTTT
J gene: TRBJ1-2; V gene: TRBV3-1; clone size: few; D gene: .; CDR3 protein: CASSHRSGDLGYTF; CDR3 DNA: TGTGCCAGCAGCCATCGTTCGGGGGATCTCGGCTACACCTTC
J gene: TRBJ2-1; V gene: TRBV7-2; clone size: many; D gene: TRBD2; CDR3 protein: CASRKAGTSVYNEQFF; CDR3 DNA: TGTGCCAGCAGAAAGGCCGGGACTAGCGTTTACAATGAGCAGTTCTTC
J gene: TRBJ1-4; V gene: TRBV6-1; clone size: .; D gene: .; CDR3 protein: CASSPAERDEKLFF; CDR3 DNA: TGTGCCAGCAGCCCCGCGGAAAGGGATGAAAAACTGTTTTTT
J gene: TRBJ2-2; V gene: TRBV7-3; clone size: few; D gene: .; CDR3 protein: CASSLTSRGGTGELFF; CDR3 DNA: TGTGCCAGCAGCTTAACCAGCAGGGGAGGGACCGGGGAGCTGTTTTTT
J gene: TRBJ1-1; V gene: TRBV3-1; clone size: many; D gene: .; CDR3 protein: CASSQAGQTPKGAFF; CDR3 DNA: TGTGCCAGCAGCCAAGCCGGACAGACTCCCAAGGGGGCTTTCTTT
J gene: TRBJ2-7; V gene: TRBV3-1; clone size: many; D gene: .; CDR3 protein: CASSQDGGAGLYEQYF; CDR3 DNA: TGTGCCAGCAGCCAAGATGGGGGAGCGGGTCTTTACGAGCAGTACTTC
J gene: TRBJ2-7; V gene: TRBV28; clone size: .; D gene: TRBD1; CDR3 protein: CASSHGQGFSEQYF; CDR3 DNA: TGTGCCAGCAGTCACGGACAGGGTTTTAGCGAGCAGTACTTC
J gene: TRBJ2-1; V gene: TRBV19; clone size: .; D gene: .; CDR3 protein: CASRVGPTRSYNEQFF; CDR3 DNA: TGTGCCAGTAGAGTCGGTCCGACGCGCTCCTACAATGAGCAGTTCTTC
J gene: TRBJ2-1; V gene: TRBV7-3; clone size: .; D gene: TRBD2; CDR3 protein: CASSLMGGTSGRNEQFF; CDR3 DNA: TGTGCCAGCAGCTTAATGGGGGGTACTAGCGGGAGGAACGAGCAGTTCTTC
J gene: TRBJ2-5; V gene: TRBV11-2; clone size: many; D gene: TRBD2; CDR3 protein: CASSTPGTSGGVTQYF; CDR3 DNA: TGTGCCAGCAGCACCCCCGGGACTAGCGGGGGGGTGACCCAGTACTTC
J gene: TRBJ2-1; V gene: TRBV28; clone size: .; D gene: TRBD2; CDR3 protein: CASSTPGTSGGAYNEQFF; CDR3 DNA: TGTGCCAGCAGTACCCCCGGGACTAGCGGGGGGGCCTACAATGAGCAGTTCTTC
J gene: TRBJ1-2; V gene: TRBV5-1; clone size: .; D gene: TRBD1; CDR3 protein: CASSLIAAQGYGYTF; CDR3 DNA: TGCGCCAGCAGCTTGATCGCTGCACAGGGGTATGGCTACACCTTC
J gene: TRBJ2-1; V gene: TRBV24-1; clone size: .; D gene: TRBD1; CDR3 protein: CATSDLRRGTGDNEQFF; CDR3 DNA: TGTGCCACCAGTGATTTGAGGCGTGGGACAGGGGACAATGAGCAGTTCTTC
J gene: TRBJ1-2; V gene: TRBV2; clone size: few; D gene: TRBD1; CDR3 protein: CASSDRTGTYGYTF; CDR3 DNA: TGTGCCAGCAGTGACAGGACAGGGACCTATGGCTACACCTTC
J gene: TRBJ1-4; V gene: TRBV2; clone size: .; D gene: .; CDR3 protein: CASSERGGEKLFF; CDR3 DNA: TGTGCCAGCAGTGAAAGAGGGGGGGAAAAACTGTTTTTT
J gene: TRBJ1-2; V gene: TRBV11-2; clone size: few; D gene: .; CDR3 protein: CASSLAGLGDGYTF; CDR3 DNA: TGTGCCAGCAGCTTAGCCGGGCTGGGTGATGGCTACACCTTC
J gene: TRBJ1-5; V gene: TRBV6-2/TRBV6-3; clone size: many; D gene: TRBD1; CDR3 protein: CASRIQGGSNQPQHF; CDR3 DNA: TGTGCCAGCAGGATACAGGGGGGCAGCAATCAGCCCCAGCATTTT
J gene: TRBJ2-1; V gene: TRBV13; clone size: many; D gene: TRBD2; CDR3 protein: CASSPSGRVVYNEQFF; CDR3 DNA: TGTGCCAGCAGTCCTAGCGGGAGGGTGGTTTACAATGAGCAGTTCTTC
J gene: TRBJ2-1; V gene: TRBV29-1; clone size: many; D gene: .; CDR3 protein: CSVEGTIISEDNEQFF; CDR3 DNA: TGCAGCGTTGAAGGGACGATCATATCCGAAGACAATGAGCAGTTCTTC
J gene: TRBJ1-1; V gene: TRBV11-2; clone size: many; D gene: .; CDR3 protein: CASSRDRNTEAFF; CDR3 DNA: TGTGCCAGCAGCCGGGACCGGAACACTGAAGCTTTCTTT
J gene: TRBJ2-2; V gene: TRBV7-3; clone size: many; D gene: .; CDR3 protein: CASSLGFDTGELFF; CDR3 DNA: TGTGCCAGCAGCTTAGGGTTTGACACCGGGGAGCTGTTTTTT
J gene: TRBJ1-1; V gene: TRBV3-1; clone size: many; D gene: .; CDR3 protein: CASSQVVTANTEAFF; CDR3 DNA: TGTGCCAGCAGCCAAGTGGTCACAGCCAACACTGAAGCTTTCTTT
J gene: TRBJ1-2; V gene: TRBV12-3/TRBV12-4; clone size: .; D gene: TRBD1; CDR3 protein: CASSQGQGHGYTF; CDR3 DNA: TGTGCCAGCAGTCAGGGACAGGGGCATGGCTACACCTTC
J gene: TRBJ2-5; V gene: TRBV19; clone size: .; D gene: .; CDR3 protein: CASSIVHFEETQYF; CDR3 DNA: TGTGCCAGTAGTATAGTGCACTTCGAGGAGACCCAGTACTTC
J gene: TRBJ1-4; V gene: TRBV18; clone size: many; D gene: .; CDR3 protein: CASSPPSQEKLFF; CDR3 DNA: TGTGCCAGCTCACCACCGTCACAGGAAAAACTGTTTTTT
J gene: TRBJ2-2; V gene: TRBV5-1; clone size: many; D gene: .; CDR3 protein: CASSLWGPGELFF; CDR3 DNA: TGCGCCAGCAGCTTGTGGGGACCCGGGGAGCTGTTTTTT
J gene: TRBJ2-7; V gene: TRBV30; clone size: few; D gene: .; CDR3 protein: CAWRRTPTSYEQYF; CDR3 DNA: TGTGCCTGGAGGAGGACACCAACCTCCTACGAGCAGTACTTC
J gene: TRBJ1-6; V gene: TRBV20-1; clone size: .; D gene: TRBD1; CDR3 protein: CSARVWQGAYNSPLHF; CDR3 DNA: TGCAGTGCTAGAGTTTGGCAGGGGGCCTATAATTCACCCCTCCACTTT
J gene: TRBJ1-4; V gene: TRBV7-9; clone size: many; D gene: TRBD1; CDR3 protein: CASSLGTGQKLFF; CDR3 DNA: TGTGCCAGCAGCTTAGGGACAGGGCAAAAACTGTTTTTT